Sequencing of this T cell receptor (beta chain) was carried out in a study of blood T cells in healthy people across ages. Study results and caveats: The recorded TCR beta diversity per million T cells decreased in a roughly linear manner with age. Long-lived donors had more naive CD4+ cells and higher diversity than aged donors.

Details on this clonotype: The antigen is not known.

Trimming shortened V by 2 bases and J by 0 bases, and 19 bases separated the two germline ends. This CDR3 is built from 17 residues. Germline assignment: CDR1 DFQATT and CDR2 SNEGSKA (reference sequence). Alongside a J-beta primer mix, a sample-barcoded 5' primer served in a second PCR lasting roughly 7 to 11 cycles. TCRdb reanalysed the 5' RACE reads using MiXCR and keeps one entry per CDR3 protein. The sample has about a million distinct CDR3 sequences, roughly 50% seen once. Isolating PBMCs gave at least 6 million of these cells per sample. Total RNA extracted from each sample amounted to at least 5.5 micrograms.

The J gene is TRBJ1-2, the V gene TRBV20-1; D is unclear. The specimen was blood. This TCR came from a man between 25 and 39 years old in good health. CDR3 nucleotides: TGCAGTGCTAGACCCCCGCGGTACGTGGATCCTAACTATGGCTACACCTTC. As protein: CSARPPRYVDPNYGYTF.